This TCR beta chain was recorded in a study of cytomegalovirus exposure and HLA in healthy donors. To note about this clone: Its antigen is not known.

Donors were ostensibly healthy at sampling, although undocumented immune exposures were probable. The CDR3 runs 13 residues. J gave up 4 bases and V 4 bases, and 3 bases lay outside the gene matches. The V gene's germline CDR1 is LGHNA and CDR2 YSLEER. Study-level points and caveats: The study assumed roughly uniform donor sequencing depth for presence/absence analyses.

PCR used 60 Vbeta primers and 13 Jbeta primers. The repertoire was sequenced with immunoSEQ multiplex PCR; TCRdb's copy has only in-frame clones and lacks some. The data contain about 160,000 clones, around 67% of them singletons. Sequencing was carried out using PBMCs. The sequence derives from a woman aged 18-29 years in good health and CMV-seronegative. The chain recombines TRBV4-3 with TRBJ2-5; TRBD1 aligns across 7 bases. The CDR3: CASSPRTGETQYF. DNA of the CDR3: TGCGCCAGCAGCCCACGGACAGGAGAGACCCAGTACTTC.